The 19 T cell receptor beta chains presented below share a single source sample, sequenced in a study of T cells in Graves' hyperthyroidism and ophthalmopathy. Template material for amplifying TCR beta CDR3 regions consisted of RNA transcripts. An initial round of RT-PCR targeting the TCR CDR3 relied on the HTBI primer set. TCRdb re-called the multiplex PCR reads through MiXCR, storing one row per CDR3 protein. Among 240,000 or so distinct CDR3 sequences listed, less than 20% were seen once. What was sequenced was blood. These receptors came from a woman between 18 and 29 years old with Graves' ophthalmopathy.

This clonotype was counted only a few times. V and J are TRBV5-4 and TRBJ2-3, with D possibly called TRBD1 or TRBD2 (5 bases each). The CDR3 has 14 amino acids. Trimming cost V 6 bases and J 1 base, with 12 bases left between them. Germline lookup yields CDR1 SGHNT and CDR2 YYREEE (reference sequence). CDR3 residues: CASIDGDRTDTQYF. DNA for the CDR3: TGTGCCAGCATAGACGGGGACCGCACAGATACGCAGTATTTT.

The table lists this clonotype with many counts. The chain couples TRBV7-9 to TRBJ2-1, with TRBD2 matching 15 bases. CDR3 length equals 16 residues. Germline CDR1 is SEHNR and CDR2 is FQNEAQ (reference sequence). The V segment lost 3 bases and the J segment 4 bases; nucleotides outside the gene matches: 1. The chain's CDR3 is CASSFGTSGRYNEQFF. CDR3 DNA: TGTGCCAGCAGCTTCGGGACTAGCGGGAGGTACAATGAGCAGTTCTTC.

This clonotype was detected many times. DNA for the CDR3: TGTGCCAGCAGCTTGGCAGGGACTCTGGACGAGCAGTACTTC. Protein sequence: CASSLAGTLDEQYF. The chain recombines TRBV7-9 with TRBJ2-7, with D maybe TRBD2 (6 bases). The CDR3 sequence is 14 residues long. In germline, CDR1 is SEHNR, CDR2 FQNEAQ (reference sequence). The V end was cut by 3 bases, the J end by 5 bases, with 14 bases between.

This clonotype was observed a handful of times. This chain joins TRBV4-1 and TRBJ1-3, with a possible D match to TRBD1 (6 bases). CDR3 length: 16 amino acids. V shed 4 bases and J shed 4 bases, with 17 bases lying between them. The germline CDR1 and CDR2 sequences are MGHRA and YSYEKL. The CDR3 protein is CASSPSWRQAGNTIYF. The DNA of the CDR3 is TGCGCCAGCAGCCCCTCGTGGAGACAGGCGGGAAACACCATATATTTT.

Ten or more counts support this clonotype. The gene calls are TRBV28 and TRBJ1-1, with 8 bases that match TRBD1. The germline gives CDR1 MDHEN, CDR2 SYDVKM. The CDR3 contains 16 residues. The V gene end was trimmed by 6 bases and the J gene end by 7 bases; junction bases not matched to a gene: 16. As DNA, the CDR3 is TGTGCCAGCAGCCCTCTCGGACAGGGAAAATCAATTGAAGCTTTCTTT. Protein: CASSPLGQGKSIEAFF.

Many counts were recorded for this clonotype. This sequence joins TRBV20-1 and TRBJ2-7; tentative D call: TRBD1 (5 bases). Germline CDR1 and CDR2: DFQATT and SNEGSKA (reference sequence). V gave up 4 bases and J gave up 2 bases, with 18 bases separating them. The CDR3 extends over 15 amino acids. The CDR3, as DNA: TGCAGTGCTATAGGGGATGTCTGGTTTCCCTACGAGCAGTACTTC. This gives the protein CSAIGDVWFPYEQYF.

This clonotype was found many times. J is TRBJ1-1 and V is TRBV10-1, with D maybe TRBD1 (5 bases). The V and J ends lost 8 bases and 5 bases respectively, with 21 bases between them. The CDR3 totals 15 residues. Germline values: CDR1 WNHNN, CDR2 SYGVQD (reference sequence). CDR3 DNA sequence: TGCGCCAGCGACATCGAGGTGCAGGGATGGACTGAAGCTTTCTTT. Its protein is CASDIEVQGWTEAFF.

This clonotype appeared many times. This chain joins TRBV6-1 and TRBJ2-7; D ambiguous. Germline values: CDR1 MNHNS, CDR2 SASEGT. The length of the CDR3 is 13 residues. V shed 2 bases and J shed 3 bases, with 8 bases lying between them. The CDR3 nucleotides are TGTGCCAGCAGTGAAATACTGTACTACGAGCAGTACTTC. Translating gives CASSEILYYEQYF.

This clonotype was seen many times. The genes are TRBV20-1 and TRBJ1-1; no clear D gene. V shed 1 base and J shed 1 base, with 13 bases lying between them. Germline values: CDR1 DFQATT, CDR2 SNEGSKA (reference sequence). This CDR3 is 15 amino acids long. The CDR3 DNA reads TGCAGTGCTAGAGCCTCCGGGTCTGGGAACACTGAAGCTTTCTTT. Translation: CSARASGSGNTEAFF.

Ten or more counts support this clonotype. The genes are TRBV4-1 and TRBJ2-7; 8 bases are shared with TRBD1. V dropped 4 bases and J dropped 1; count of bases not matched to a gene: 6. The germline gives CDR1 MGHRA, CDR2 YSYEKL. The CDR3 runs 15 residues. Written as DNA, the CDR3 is TGCGCCAGCAGCCTCGACAGGGGATCGTCCTACGAGCAGTACTTC. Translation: CASSLDRGSSYEQYF.

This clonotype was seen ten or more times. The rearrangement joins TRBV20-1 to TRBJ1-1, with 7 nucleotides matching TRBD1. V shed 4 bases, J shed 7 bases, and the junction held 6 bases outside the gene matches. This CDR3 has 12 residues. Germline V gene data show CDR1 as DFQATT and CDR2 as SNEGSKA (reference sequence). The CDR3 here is CSATGQLIEAFF. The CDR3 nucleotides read TGCAGTGCTACGGGACAGCTGATTGAAGCTTTCTTT.

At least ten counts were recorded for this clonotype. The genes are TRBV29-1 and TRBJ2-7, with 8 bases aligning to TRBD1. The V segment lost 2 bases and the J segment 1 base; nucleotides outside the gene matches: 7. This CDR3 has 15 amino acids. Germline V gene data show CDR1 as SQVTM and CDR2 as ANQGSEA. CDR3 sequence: CSVERADRVSYEQYF. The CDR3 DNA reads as TGCAGCGTTGAAAGGGCGGACAGGGTGTCCTACGAGCAGTACTTC.

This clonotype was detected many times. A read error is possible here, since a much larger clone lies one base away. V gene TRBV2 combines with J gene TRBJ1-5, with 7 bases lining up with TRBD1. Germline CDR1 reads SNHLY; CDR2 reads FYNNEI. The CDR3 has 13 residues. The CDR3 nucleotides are TGTGCCAGCACGGGACAGCAGAATCAGCTCCAGCATTTT. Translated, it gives CASTGQQNQLQHF.

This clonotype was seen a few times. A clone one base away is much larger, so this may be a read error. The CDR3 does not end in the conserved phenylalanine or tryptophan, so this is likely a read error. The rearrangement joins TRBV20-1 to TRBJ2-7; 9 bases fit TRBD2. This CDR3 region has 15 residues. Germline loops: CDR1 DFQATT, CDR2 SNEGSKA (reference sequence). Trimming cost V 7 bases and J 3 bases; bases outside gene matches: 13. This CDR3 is CSVLEFGSGSYEQYL. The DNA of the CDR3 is TGCAGTGTCCTAGAGTTCGGTAGCGGGAGCTACGAGCAGTACCTC.

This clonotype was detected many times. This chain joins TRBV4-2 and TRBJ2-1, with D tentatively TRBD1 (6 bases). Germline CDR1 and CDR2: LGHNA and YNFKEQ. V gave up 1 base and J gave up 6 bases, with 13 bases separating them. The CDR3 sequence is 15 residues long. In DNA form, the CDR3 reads TGTGCCAGCAGCCAAGTAGCACAGGGCAGCAATGAGCAGTTCTTC. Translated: CASSQVAQGSNEQFF.

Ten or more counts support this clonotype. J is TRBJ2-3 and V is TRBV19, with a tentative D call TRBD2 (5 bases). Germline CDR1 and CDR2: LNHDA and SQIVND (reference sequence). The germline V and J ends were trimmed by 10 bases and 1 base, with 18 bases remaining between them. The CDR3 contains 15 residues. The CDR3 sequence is CATGRLGRGTDTQYF. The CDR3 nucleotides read TGTGCCACCGGACGGTTGGGGAGAGGCACAGATACGCAGTATTTT.

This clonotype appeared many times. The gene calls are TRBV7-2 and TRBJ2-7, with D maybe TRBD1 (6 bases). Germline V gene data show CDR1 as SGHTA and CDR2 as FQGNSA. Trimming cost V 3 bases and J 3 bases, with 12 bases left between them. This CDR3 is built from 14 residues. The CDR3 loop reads CASSFRTAYYEQYF. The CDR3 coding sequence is TGTGCCAGCAGCTTTAGGACAGCCTACTACGAGCAGTACTTC.

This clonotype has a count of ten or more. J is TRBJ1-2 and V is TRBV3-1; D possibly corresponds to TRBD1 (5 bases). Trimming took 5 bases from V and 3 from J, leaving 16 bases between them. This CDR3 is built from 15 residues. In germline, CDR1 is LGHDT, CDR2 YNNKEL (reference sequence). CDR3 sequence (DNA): TGTGCCAGCAGCTCCGGACGGGGGGGGTACTATGGCTACACCTTC. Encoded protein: CASSSGRGGYYGYTF.

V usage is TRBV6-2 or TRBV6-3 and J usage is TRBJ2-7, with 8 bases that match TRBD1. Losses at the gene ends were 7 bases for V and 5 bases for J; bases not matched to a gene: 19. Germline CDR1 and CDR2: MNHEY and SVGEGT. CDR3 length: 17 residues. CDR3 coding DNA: TGTGCCAGCATCAAGACTTCGACGGACAGGGTGGGCCACGAGCAGTACTTC. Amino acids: CASIKTSTDRVGHEQYF.